The 3 T cell receptor beta chains reported below all come from one sample, sequenced in a study of control samples from healthy donors and cancer patients. Sequencing used immunoSEQ multiplex PCR; TCRdb keeps in-frame clones, though not all of them. This sample has roughly 120,000 clones, with around nine tenths found just once. Sequencing was carried out using blood. Receptor source: a woman aged 70-85 years in good health.

The chain employs TRBV2 and TRBJ1-4, with 8 bases matching TRBD1. The CDR3 length is 15 residues. Germline CDR1 reads SNHLY; CDR2 reads FYNNEI. The V and J ends lost 7 bases and 8 bases, in that order; junction bases with no gene match: 12. CDR3 bases: TGTGCCAGCACCTTGGACAGGGTGCGCTTGGAAAAACTGTTTTTT. Protein product: CASTLDRVRLEKLFF.

CDR3 DNA: TGTGCCAGCAGCGCCACAGGACAGGGGACACTCGAGCAGTACTTC. This gives the protein CASSATGQGTLEQYF. The chain has TRBV9 and TRBJ2-7; 9 nucleotides match TRBD1. The CDR3 sequence is 15 residues long. The germline V gene has CDR1 SGDLS and CDR2 YYNGEE. V was clipped by 3 bases and J by 6 bases; unmatched bases: 10.

The gene calls are TRBV13 and TRBJ1-3; 10 positions agree with TRBD1. CDR1 and CDR2 (germline): PRHDT, FYEKMQ (reference sequence). V was clipped by 2 bases and J by 2 bases; unmatched bases: 6. The CDR3 has 17 amino acids. CDR3 sequence reads: CASSLWGQGRTGNTIYF. CDR3 nucleotide sequence: TGTGCCAGCAGCTTATGGGGACAGGGGAGGACTGGAAACACCATATATTTT. Using reference TRBV13 and TRBJ1-3 for the parts outside the CDR3, the full variable domain is AAGVIQSPRHLIKEKRETATLKCYPIPRHDTVYWYQQGPGQDPQFLISFYEKMQSDKGSIPDRFSAQQFSDYHSELNMSSLELGDSALYFCASSLWGQGRTGNTIYFGEGSWLTVV.